Sequencing of this T cell receptor (beta chain) was carried out in a study of T cell clonotyping in hematopoietic cell transplantation. From germline, CDR1 is MNHNY and CDR2 SVGAGI (reference sequence). V lost 2 bases to trimming and J lost 6 bases, with 4 bases between them. The CDR3 extends over 12 amino acids. Repertoires were generated with immunoSEQ multiplex PCR, while TCRdb's copy carries only in-frame clones and drops some. The top ten clones hold about 10% of a sample with roughly 29,000 clones, more than 85% of them seen once. The chain joins TRBV6-6 to TRBJ2-2; D is ambiguous. This specimen was PBMCs, taken 100 days after allogeneic stem cell transplant. This TCR came from a female patient in her fifties who had an allogeneic stem cell transplant from a related donor, so the T cells may come from the graft donor. Some clones in this sample may be carry-over from other donors' samples. The DNA of the CDR3 is TGTGCCAGCAGTTACCGGGCCGGGGAGCTGTTTTTT. Residues: CASSYRAGELFF.